The source of this T cell receptor (beta chain) is a study of cytomegalovirus exposure and HLA in healthy donors. It was with 60 Vbeta and 13 Jbeta primers that the PCR ran. The method was immunoSEQ multiplex PCR; TCRdb's version includes in-frame clones alone and lacks a portion of them. Among around 150,000 clones, 79% were seen once, and the ten largest hold about 4%. This clone turned up a few times. The CDR3 is 16 amino acids. V gave up 1 base and J gave up 7 bases; unmatched junction bases: 7. Germline loops: CDR1 LNHDA, CDR2 SQIVND (reference sequence). This clonotype was obtained from a human donor in good health. The rearrangement links TRBV19 to TRBJ2-1, with 10 bases matching TRBD1. The sequenced sample was PBMCs. The CDR3 sequence: CASSIVGTGEGNEQFF. The CDR3 nucleotides are TGTGCCAGTAGTATAGTTGGGACAGGGGAGGGAAATGAGCAGTTCTTC.